This TCR beta chain was observed in a study of blood T cell repertoires in COVID-19. CDR3 length: 17 amino acids. Per germline, CDR1 SGDLS and CDR2 YYNGEE. The V and J ends lost 4 bases and 1 base, in that order; junction bases with no gene match: 10. This table comes from immunoSEQ multiplex PCR, and its TCRdb copy is limited to in-frame clones, with some not included. The data show 130,000 to 150,000 clones, approximately 80% seen once. The sample was peripheral blood. This chain uses TRBV9 with TRBJ2-2; 7 positions agree with TRBD2. The receptor's source is a human donor with acute or convalescent COVID-19. The donor label of this sample is uncertain. DNA for the CDR3: TGTGCCAGCAGCCCCTGGGGAGGGGACCTGAACACCGGGGAGCTGTTTTTT. Its protein is CASSPWGGDLNTGELFF.